The T cell receptor beta chain described here comes from a study of T cells in Graves' hyperthyroidism and ophthalmopathy (dated by TCRdb to the late 2010s). The study in broad terms: Peripheral blood was sampled at the time of initial diagnosis, prior to any treatment. A discovery cohort of fewer than 110 patients, roughly 40 with Graves' ophthalmopathy and about 58 with stable Graves' hyperthyroidism, was used to find distinguishing TCR V-J signatures. Prospective prediction of ophthalmopathy was tested in an independent validation cohort of fewer than 20 hyperthyroidism patients and around 16 patients who later progressed to ophthalmopathy. For training and testing, the 100 or so patients in the discovery cohort were randomly divided in a 7:3 ratio. The study also compared thyroid tissue and blood T-cell repertoires from about six Graves' hyperthyroidism patients. Following sampling, methimazole starting at 30 mg daily was given to hyperthyroidism patients, and high-dose intravenous methylprednisolone was given to ophthalmopathy patients. According to the paper, TCR Vbeta CDR3 sequencing was carried out on about 140 peripheral blood samples, which came from fewer than 50 ophthalmopathy, about 75 hyperthyroidism and about 17 progressor patients. The research as a whole found: Most expanded thyroid clonotypes (frequency above 0.001) were also detected in blood, a finding suggesting that blood repertoires may reflect thyroid immune responses. In validation, the model predicted progression to ophthalmopathy with 55% to 71% sensitivity and around 72% specificity, a median of about 6 months before onset. A 13 V-J signature model separated ophthalmopathy from stable hyperthyroidism, with around 91% sensitivity and around 84% specificity in cross-validation and 80%/75% in testing. Sample size was not statistically predetermined, and blinding of investigators to group allocation was not performed.

Moderately to severely active disease, a Clinical Activity Score of at least 3, a NOSPECS grade of at least 4, and a duration under 3 months were present in ophthalmopathy patients. Any patient with an uncontrolled infection, another autoimmune disease, pregnancy or lactation was excluded. Diagnoses were established on the basis of clinical symptoms, serum thyroxine and TRAb, thyroid ultrasound, and orbital computed tomography. PBMCs were isolated from 10 ml of fresh peripheral blood by Ficoll-Paque density gradient centrifugation. Trizol reagent was used to extract total RNA, and RNA quality was then checked on an Agilent 2100 Bioanalyzer. This clonotype occurred many times. The antigen it recognizes is unknown. The sample holds no much larger clone one base away, and base qualities are not on file. The TCR beta CDR3 regions were amplified from the RNA transcripts. The TCR CDR3 was subjected to a first round of RT-PCR using the HTBI primer set and the Qiagen OneStep RT-PCR kit. A second multiplex PCR round built the libraries, followed by size selection and purification. Sequencing of the libraries was done on an Illumina HiSeq2000 using paired-end 100 bp reads. The paper's processing steps were these. SOAPnuke was used to process the raw data, removing reads that contained adapters or uncalled bases, had a mean Phred below 15, or lacked an exact match to the constant primer or identifier. COPE v1.2.5 was used to merge the high-quality paired reads, and each unique nucleotide sequence was defined as a clonotype. Clonotypes were aligned to IMGT TRBV, TRBD and TRBJ reference segments using MiTCR v1.1. The analysis included only V-J combinations with a frequency above 0.0001, which together covered approximately 99% of the repertoires. The TCS score was defined as F50 (clonal expansion) divided by E x V (chaos), with BLOSUM62-based TCRdist calculated between CDR3 peptides within each V-J. Welch's t-statistics and random forest reduced 500 to 650 V-J features to 13, which were used in a naive Bayes classifier (R e1071). TCRdb reprocessed the public reads (quality trimming at Q25 with fastp, clone calling with MiXCR) and kept in-frame beta chains. One record per CDR3 amino acid sequence lists the most common genes and DNA. TCRdb, not the authors, supplied the V and J calls. The sample table records hundreds of thousands of distinct CDR3 sequences; around 15% of these occur just once. The ten most abundant clones make up around 13% of the sample.

Reading from cysteine to phenylalanine, the CDR3 counts 16 amino acids. Only the CDR3 DNA is retained, 48 bases long and in frame from the first base. Here V drops 2 bases and J drops 4 bases, and the junction holds 12 bases not matched to any gene. CDR1 and CDR2 (SGHRS, YFSETQ) derive from the germline V gene. The chain is made from TRBV5-1 and TRBJ2-7; the junction holds 7 bases that match TRBD1. Sequencing was carried out using blood. This receptor was identified in a man younger than 35 with Graves' ophthalmopathy. The CDR3 is CASSLTAPGQTYEQYF. The nucleotides read TGCGCCAGCAGCTTAACAGCCCCGGGACAGACATACGAGCAGTACTTC.